Reported below is one T cell receptor beta chain. Its ends do not fully match the called genes, so a read error is possible. The data derive from a study of CD8+CD57+ T cells in acquired aplastic anemia. Looking at the study overall: The sorted CD4+ and CD8+ cells yielded an average approximately 3.3 ug of DNA.

CDR3 and TCR beta VDJ profiling relied on genomic DNA as the template. Each CDR3 protein is one row after TCRdb ran MiXCR on the reads. The sample gives about 160,000 distinct CDR3 sequences, around half of which show up once; about 2.8% is in the top ten. Selection for sequencing was limited to patients who had shown CD8+CD57+ cell expansion by flow cytometry. CDR3 length: 15 amino acids. From germline, CDR1 is SQVTM and CDR2 ANQGSEA. V and J are TRBV29-1 and TRBJ2-1; 11 bases agree with TRBD2. This receptor was obtained from a human donor with aplastic anemia. The sequenced sample consisted of sorted CD4+, CD8+, or CD8+CD57+ T cells (not recorded which) from PBMCs. DNA for the CDR3: TGCAGCGCTACAGAACCGGGACTAGCGGACAATGAGCAGATCTTC. Amino acid sequence: CSATEPGLADNEQIF.